The 15 T cell receptor beta chains below were found in one sample sequenced in a study of blood T cells in healthy people across ages. Next came a second PCR, run for about 7 to 12 cycles, which used a sample-barcoded 5' primer along with a J-beta primer mix. TCRdb processed the 5' RACE reads anew with MiXCR; each CDR3 protein has one entry. The repertoire consists of 1.5 million to 2 million distinct CDR3 sequences, with roughly 27% occurring once and the leading ten covering 7.7%. The sample was blood. The receptors here all came from a woman in her twenties or thirties in good health.

The chain uses TRBV27 and TRBJ1-2, with 7 nucleotides matching TRBD1. V lost 5 bases, J lost 3 bases, and 12 bases stayed unmatched. The CDR3 has 16 residues. Germline lookup yields CDR1 MNHEY and CDR2 SMNVEV (reference sequence). The CDR3 is CASSPGGPSTDYGYTF. The CDR3 coding sequence is TGTGCCAGCAGTCCAGGGGGTCCCAGCACAGACTATGGCTACACCTTC.

The CDR3 DNA reads TGTGCCAGCAGCGTACTATTTGGTTCAGATACGCAGTATTTT. It specifies CASSVLFGSDTQYF. This chain links TRBV6-4 with TRBJ2-3; D remains unclear. The CDR3 totals 14 residues. Trimming shortened V by 6 bases and J by 4 bases, and 14 bases separated the two germline ends. Germline loops: CDR1 MRHNA, CDR2 SNTAGT.

Turning to this clonotype: The CDR3 carries no conserved terminal phenylalanine or tryptophan, so it likely arises from a read error. V is TRBV12-3 or TRBV12-4 and J is TRBJ1-1; D perhaps matches TRBD1 (6 bases). CDR3 size: 14 residues. V was trimmed by 8 bases and J by 4 bases, leaving 17 bases between them. CDR3 nucleotides: TGTGCCAGCCAACCGGGGGCCCCGGGCACTGAAGCTTTCTTG. Translating it yields CASQPGAPGTEAFL.

The chain has TRBV2 and TRBJ2-5; 7 positions agree with TRBD1. J gave up 4 bases and V 0 bases, and 2 bases lay outside the gene matches. The CDR3 runs to 14 residues. CDR1 SNHLY and CDR2 FYNNEI come from the germline V gene. The CDR3 bases are TGTGCCAGCAGTGAAGCGAGGGGGCCAGAGACCCAGTACTTC. Translation: CASSEARGPETQYF. Complete variable domain (other parts from reference TRBV2 and TRBJ2-5): EPEVTQTPSHQVTQMGQEVILRCVPISNHLYFYWYRQILGQKVEFLVSFYNNEISEKSEIFDDQFSVERPDGSNFTLKIRSTKLEDSAMYFCASSEARGPETQYFGPGTRLLVL.

The chain recombines TRBV7-9 with TRBJ2-7; TRBD1 or TRBD2 may be the D gene (5 bases each). The CDR3 sequence is 15 residues long. The V end lost 0 bases, the J end lost 3 bases, and 12 bases lay between the germline ends. In germline, CDR1 is SEHNR, CDR2 FQNEAQ (reference sequence). DNA of the CDR3: TGTGCCAGCAGCTTAGCGCAGGGACGGATCTACGAGCAGTACTTC. It is translated as CASSLAQGRIYEQYF.

As concerns this clonotype: A much more abundant neighbour one base away suggests this may be a read error. The chain employs TRBV5-6 and TRBJ2-1; D is unclear. Germline CDR1 SGHDT, CDR2 YYEEEE. V was trimmed by 2 bases and J by 13 bases, leaving 22 bases between them. The CDR3 runs 15 residues. The chain's CDR3 is CASSFLARSGETQFF. For the CDR3, the DNA is TGTGCCAGCAGCTTCCTGGCTAGATCTGGTGAGACCCAGTTCTTC.

As to this clonotype: A much more abundant neighbour one base away suggests this may be a read error. The chain uses TRBV28 and TRBJ2-7; D is ambiguous. This CDR3 has 14 amino acids. CDR1 MDHEN and CDR2 SYDVKM come from the germline V gene. V was pared by 2 bases and J by 3 bases, with 11 bases between. CDR3 sequence (DNA): TGTGCCAGCAGTTTAAGGACCCAAGGCTACGAGCAGTACTTC. Translating it yields CASSLRTQGYEQYF.

The chain is built from TRBV30 and TRBJ2-5, with 8 bases that match TRBD1. The assigned J gene may be wrong: the sequence end matches TRBJ2-7 better. The germline V gene encodes CDR1 GTSNPN and CDR2 SVGIG (reference sequence). The CDR3 has 15 residues. The DNA for the CDR3 is TGTGCCTGGAGTTTAGCAGGACAGGGCAAATACGAGCAGTACTTC. Its translation: CAWSLAGQGKYEQYF.

This clonotype showed up just a few times. J is TRBJ2-3 and V is TRBV20-1, with D perhaps matching TRBD2 (6 bases). In germline, CDR1 is DFQATT, CDR2 SNEGSKA (reference sequence). V lost 1 base and J 2 bases, leaving 13 bases between the germline ends. This CDR3 is 15 amino acids long. The CDR3 DNA follows: TGCAGTGCTAGAGTAGAGGAGGGACCCACAGATACGCAGTATTTT. Translation: CSARVEEGPTDTQYF.

The CDR3 region is CASSRSIGGGENIQYF. Written as DNA, the CDR3 is TGCGCCAGCAGCAGGTCTATCGGGGGCGGCGAAAACATTCAGTACTTC. The V and J genes are TRBV5-1 and TRBJ2-4; possibly TRBD1 or TRBD2 for D (6 bases each). This CDR3 is built from 16 residues. V was cut by 4 bases and J by 5 bases, with 19 bases left in between. Germline-derived CDR1 and CDR2 are SGHRS and YFSETQ.

The rearrangement joins TRBV19 to TRBJ2-3; 9 bases are a match to TRBD1. CDR3 length equals 19 residues. CDR1 is LNHDA and CDR2 is SQIVND in the germline V gene (reference sequence). V shed 5 bases, J shed 0 bases, and the junction held 15 bases outside the gene matches. DNA for the CDR3: TGTGCCAGTAGTGGGGGACAGGGTCGAGGAACTCCTAGCACAGATACGCAGTATTTT. Its protein is CASSGGQGRGTPSTDTQYF. Together with reference TRBV19 and TRBJ2-3, the CDR3 gives the full variable domain: DGGITQSPKYLFRKEGQNVTLSCEQNLNHDAMYWYRQDPGQGLRLIYYSQIVNDFQKGDIAEGYSVSREKKESFPLTVTSAQKNPTAFYLCASSGGQGRGTPSTDTQYFGPGTRLTVL.

This clonotype was counted between two and nine times. The chain is built from TRBV4-3 and TRBJ2-1; TRBD2 is a possible D gene (5 bases). Looked up from germline, CDR1 is LGHNA and CDR2 is YSLEER. The V gene lost 0 bases and the J gene lost 10 bases, with 19 bases spanning the gap. The CDR3 consists of 16 residues. CDR3 DNA sequence: TGCGCCAGCAGCCAAGACGGCCTCTTAACTCCGGGGGAGCAGTTCTTC. Protein sequence: CASSQDGLLTPGEQFF.

The CDR3, as DNA: TGCAGCGTCTTGAAGAACACTGAAGCTTTCTTT. Residues: CSVLKNTEAFF. V is TRBV29-1 and J is TRBJ1-1; no definite D call. V shed 6 bases and J shed 1 base, with 6 bases lying between them. This CDR3 is 11 amino acids long. CDR1 is SQVTM, CDR2 ANQGSEA, per germline. The whole variable domain, remainder taken from reference TRBV29-1 and TRBJ1-1, is SAVISQKPSRDICQRGTSLTIQCQVDSQVTMMFWYRQQPGQSLTLIATANQGSEATYESGFVIDKFPISRPNLTFSTLTVSNMSPEDSSIYLCSVLKNTEAFFGQGTRLTVV.

This clonotype was picked up a small number of times. The V and J genes are TRBV5-1 and TRBJ1-5; possible D gene TRBD1, 6 bases. This CDR3 is built from 15 residues. Trimming removed 4 bases at V and 7 bases at J, with 18 bases between. Germline lookup yields CDR1 SGHRS and CDR2 YFSETQ. The DNA of the CDR3 is TGCGCCAGCAGCCAAGAAGGGGGGCCACGGCAGCCCCAGCATTTT. Its translation is CASSQEGGPRQPQHF.

This clonotype was recorded only once. For the CDR3, the DNA is TGCAGTGCCCCTTACCGACAGGGGGCGAGTGGCTACACCTTC. It yields the protein CSAPYRQGASGYTF. V gene TRBV20-1 combines with J gene TRBJ1-2, with 10 positions matching TRBD1. The V gene's germline CDR1 is DFQATT and CDR2 SNEGSKA (reference sequence). This CDR3 has 14 amino acids. V dropped 6 bases and J dropped 7; count of bases not matched to a gene: 11.